The present TCR beta chain was sequenced within a study of T cells in Graves' hyperthyroidism and ophthalmopathy. Study results and caveats: Prediction of ophthalmopathy progression came a median roughly 6.6 months pre-onset. Ophthalmopathy was distinguished from stable hyperthyroidism by 13 V-J signatures.

After removal of 4 bases from V and 6 bases from J, the junction contained 3 bases not matched to a gene. The CDR3 sequence is 13 residues long. Germline V gene data show CDR1 as MDHEN and CDR2 as SYDVKM. TCR beta CDR3 sequences were amplified from RNA transcripts. During a first-round RT-PCR of the TCR CDR3, the HTBI primer set was used. MiXCR, applied by TCRdb to the multiplex PCR reads, yields one record per CDR3 protein. The sample lists about 600,000 distinct CDR3 sequences, approximately 15% seen once, with around 7% in the top ten. Ten or more counts support this clonotype. Its specificity is unknown.

What was sequenced was blood. This chain joins TRBV28 and TRBJ1-5; TRBD1 matches at 7 bases. The sequence came from a woman between 18 and 29 years old with Graves' ophthalmopathy. The CDR3 DNA sequence: TGTGCCAGCAGTTCAAGGGGGCTTCAGCCCCAGCATTTT. Translated, it gives CASSSRGLQPQHF.